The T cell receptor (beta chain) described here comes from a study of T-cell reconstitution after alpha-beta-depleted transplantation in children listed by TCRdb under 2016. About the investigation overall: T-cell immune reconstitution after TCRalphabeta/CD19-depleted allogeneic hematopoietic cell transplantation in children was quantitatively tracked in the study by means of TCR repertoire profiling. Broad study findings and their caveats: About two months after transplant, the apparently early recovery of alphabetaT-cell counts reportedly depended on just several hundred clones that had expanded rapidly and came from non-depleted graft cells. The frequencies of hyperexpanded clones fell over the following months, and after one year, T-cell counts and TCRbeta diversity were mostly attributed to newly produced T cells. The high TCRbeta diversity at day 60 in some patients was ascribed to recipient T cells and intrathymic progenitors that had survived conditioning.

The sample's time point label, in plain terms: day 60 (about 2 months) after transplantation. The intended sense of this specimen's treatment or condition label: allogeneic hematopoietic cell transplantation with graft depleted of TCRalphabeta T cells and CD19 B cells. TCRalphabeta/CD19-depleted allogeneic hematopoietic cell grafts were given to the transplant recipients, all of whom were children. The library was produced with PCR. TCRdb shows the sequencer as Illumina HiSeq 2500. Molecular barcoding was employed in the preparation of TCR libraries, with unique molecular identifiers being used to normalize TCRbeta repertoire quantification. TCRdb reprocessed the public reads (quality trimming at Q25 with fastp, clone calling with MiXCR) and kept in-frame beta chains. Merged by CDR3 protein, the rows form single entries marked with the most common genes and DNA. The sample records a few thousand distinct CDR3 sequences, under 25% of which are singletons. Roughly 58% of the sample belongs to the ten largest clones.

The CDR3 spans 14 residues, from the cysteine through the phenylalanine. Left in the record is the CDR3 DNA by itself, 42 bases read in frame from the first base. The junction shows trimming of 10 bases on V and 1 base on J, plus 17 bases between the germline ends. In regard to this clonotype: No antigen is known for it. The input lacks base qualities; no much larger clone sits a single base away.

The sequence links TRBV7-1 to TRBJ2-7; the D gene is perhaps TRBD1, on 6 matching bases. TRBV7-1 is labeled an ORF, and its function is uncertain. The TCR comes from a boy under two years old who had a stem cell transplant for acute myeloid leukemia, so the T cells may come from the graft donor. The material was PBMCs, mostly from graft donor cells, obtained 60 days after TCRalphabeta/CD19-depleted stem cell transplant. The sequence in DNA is TGTGCCATGAGCTCCCGGACAGTTTCCTACGAGCAGTACTTC. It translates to CAMSSRTVSYEQYF.